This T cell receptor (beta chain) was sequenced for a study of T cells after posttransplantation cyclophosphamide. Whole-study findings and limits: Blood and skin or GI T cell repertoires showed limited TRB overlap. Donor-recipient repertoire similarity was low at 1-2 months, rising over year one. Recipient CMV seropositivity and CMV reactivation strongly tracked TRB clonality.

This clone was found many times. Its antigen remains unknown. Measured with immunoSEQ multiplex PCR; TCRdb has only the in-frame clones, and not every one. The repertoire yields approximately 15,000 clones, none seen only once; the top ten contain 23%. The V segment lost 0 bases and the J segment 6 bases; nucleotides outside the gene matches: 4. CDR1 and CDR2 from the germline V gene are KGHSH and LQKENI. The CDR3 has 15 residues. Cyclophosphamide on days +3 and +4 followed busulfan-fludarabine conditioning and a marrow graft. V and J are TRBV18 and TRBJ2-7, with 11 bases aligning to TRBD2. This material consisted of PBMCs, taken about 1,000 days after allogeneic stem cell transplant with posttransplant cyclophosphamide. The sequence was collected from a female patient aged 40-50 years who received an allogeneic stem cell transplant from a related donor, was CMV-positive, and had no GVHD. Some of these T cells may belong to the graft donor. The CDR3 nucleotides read TGTGCCAGCTCACCACCGCTAGCGGGGGGCCGCGAGCAGTACTTC. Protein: CASSPPLAGGREQYF.